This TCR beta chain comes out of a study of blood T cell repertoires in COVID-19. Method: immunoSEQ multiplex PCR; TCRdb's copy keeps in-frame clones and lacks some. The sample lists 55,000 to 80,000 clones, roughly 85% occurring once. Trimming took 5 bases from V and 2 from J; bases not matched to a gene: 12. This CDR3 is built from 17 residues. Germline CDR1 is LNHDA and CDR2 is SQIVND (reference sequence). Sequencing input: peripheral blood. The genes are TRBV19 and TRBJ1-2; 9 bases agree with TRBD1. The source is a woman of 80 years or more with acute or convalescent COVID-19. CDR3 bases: TGTGCCAGTAGTTTGCCCGGGACAGGGCTCACCAACTATGGCTACACCTTC. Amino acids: CASSLPGTGLTNYGYTF.